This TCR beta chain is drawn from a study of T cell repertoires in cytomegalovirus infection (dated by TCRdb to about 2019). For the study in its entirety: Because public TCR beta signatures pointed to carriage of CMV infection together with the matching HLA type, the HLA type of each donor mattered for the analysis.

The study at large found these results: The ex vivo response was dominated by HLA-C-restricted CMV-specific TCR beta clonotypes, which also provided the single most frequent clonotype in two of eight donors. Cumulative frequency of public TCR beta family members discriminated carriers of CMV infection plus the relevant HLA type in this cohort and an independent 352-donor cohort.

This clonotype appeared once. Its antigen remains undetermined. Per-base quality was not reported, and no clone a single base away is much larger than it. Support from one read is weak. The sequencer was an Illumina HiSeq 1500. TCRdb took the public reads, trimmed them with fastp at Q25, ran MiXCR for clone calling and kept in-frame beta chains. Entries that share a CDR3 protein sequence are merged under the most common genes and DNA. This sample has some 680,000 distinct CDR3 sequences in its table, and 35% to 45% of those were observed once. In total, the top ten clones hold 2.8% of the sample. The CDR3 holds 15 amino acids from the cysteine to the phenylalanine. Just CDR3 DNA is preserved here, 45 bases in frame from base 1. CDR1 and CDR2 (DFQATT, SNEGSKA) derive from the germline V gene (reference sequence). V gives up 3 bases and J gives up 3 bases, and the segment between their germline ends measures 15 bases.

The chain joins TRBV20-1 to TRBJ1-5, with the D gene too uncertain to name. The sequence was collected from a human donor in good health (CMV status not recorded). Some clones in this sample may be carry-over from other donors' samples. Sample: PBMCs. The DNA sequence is TGCAGTGCTAGCTATCGCCGCGGGAACAATCAGCCCCAGCATTTT. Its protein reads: CSASYRRGNNQPQHF.